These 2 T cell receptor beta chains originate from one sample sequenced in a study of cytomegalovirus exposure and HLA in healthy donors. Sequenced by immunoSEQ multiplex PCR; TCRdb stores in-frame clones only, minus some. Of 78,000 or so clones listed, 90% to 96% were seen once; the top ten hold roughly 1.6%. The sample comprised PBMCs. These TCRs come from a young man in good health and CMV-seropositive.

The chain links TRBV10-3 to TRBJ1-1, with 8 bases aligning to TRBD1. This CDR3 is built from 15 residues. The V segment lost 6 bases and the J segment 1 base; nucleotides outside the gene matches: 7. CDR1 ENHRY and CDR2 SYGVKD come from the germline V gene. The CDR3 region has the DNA TGTGCCATCAGCCGGGGACAGGTCCCGAACACTGAAGCTTTCTTT. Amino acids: CAISRGQVPNTEAFF.

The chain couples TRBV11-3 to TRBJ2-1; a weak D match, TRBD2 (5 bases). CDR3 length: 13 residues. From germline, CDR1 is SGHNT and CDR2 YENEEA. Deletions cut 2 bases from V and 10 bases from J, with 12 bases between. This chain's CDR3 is CASSLIVGVEQFF. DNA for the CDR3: TGTGCCAGCAGCTTAATCGTGGGAGTGGAGCAGTTCTTC.